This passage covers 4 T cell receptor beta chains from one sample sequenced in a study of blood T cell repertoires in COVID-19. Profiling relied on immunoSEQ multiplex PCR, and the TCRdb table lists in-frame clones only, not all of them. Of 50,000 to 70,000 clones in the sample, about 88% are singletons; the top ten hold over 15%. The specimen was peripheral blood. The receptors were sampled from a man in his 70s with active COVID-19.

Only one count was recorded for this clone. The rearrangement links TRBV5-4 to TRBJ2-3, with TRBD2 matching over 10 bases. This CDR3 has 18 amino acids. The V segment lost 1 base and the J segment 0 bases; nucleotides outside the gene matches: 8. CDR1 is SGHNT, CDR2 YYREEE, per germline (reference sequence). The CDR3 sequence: CASSLRRQGLASTDTQYF. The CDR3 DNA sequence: TGTGCCAGCAGCTTGCGACGGCAGGGACTAGCGAGCACAGATACGCAGTATTTT. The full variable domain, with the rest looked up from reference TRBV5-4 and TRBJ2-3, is ETGVTQSPTHLIKTRGQQVTLRCSSQSGHNTVSWYQQALGQGPQFIFQYYREEENGRGNFPPRFSGLQFPNYSSELNVNALELDDSALYLCASSLRRQGLASTDTQYFGPGTRLTVL.

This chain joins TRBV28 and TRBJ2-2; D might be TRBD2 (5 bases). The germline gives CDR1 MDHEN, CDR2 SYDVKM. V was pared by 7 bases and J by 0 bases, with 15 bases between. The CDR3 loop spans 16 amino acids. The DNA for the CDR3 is TGTGCCAGCACCATGGGGAGAGCCACGAACACCGGGGAGCTGTTTTTT. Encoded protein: CASTMGRATNTGELFF.

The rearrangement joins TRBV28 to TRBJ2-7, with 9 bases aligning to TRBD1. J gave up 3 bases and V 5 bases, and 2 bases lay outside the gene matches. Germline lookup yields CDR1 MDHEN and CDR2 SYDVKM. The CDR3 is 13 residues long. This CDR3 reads CASSTGGSYEQYF. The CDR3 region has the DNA TGTGCCAGCAGTACAGGGGGCAGCTACGAGCAGTACTTC.

The CDR3 DNA reads as TGCGCCAGCAGCTCCTGGGCGGGAGGCCCCTCGGATGAGCAGTTCTTC. Translation gives CASSSWAGGPSDEQFF. The chain couples TRBV5-1 to TRBJ2-1; 8 nucleotides align to TRBD2. The CDR3 extends over 16 amino acids. Germline loops: CDR1 SGHRS, CDR2 YFSETQ. Losses at the gene ends were 3 bases for V and 8 bases for J; bases not matched to a gene: 13.